This T cell receptor (beta chain) is from a study of blood T cells in healthy people across ages (dated by TCRdb to between 2014 and 2017). About the study as a whole: In model experiments, template switching captured about one uniquely barcoded TCR beta cDNA molecule for every two T cells. Age-related changes in TCR beta repertoire diversity were measured in the study by deep sequencing normalized with unique cDNA molecular identifiers. The donors were split into four age groups: young (average roughly 15 years), middle-aged (about 40), aged (approximately 59) and long-lived (over 75). Donors of different ages were randomly distributed across sequencing lanes to avoid experimental bias. For two donors (one aged 18 to 30 and one aged 80 or older), the study analyzed two additional independent replicas of 1 million unique cDNA reads from the same blood draw. General findings and caveats noted by the study authors: The long-lived group showed more naive CD4+ T cells, fewer expanded clones and increased TCR diversity than the aged group, suggesting age selection. Because the CMV infection status of the donors was unknown, age-related changes in expanded clonotypes may potentially have been confounded. Observed TCR beta diversity per million T cells fell roughly linearly with age, and a significant reduction was already apparent by age about 36. Estimates of total diversity based on one million sequenced T cells were regarded as lower bounds and as underestimates. Conclusive comparison of naive and antigen-experienced compartments was prevented by the profiling of bulk unsorted PBMCs. There was a strong correlation between observed TCR beta diversity and the percentage of naive T cells measured by flow cytometry.

The library was prepared using 5' RACE. Sequencing was performed on an Illumina HiSeq 2500. A second PCR of about 6 to 11 cycles was performed with a sample-barcoded 5' primer and a J-beta primer mix. A unique molecular identifier was introduced onto each TCR beta cDNA molecule by a template-switch 5' adaptor carrying 12 random nucleotides. At least 2.5 million CDR3-containing paired-end reads were obtained from each sample. All of the RNA was converted into first-strand cDNA using the Mint cDNA synthesis kit, with a TRBC-specific oligonucleotide serving as the primer. Following uracil-DNA glycosylase treatment, a first 18-cycle PCR with universal primers M1SS and BC2_uni_R was performed on all cDNA. The study's own analysis went as follows. For normalization, 1 million high-quality reads, each with a distinct molecular identifier, were randomly selected from each sample. Instead of being binned into consensus sequences, reads that shared molecular identifiers were thrown out. MiTCR, set to a Q25 quality threshold and the strictest error-elimination algorithm, was used for CDR3 identification, clonotype clustering and error correction. A nonparametric unseen species model with Euler transformation was used to estimate a lower bound on total TCR beta diversity. TCRdb reprocessing: public reads trimmed at Q25 with fastp, clones called with MiXCR, in-frame beta chains kept. Each CDR3 protein appears once, grouped with its most common genes and DNA. The V and J calls, along with clone size, are taken from TCRdb and not from the paper's own processing. Within this sample are 1.6 million or so distinct CDR3 sequences, with about 32% of them counted one time only. The top ten hold around 11% of the sample.

Sequences SGHNT (CDR1) and YENEEA (CDR2) are obtained from the germline V gene. The CDR3, from cysteine to phenylalanine, totals 13 residues. Only the CDR3 DNA is retained, 39 bases long and in frame from the first base. V is cut back by 8 bases and J by 4 bases, with 5 bases in the junction unmatched. The donors were roughly 40 Caucasian individuals from Russia, aged roughly 6 to 90 years, who were systemically healthy. Each donor gave roughly 9 milliliters of peripheral blood, drawn into EDTA-treated Vacutainer tubes. Ficoll-Paque density-gradient centrifugation was used to isolate PBMCs, with at least 7 million obtained per sample. Trizol reagent was used to extract total RNA from PBMCs, with at least 5.5 micrograms per sample. The percentages of naive CD45RAhigh/CD27high T cells were determined by flow cytometry on a PBMC aliquot from every donor. Points on this clonotype: Its antigen remains unidentified. There are no base qualities to consult, and no much larger clone falls within one base.

The chain links TRBV11-3 with TRBJ2-3, with 8 central nucleotides matching TRBD1. This TCR derives from a woman aged 25 to 39 in good health. Sample: blood. The nucleotide sequence reads TGTGCCAGCGAAAGGACAGGGTCAGATACGCAGTATTTT. Translated, it reads CASERTGSDTQYF.